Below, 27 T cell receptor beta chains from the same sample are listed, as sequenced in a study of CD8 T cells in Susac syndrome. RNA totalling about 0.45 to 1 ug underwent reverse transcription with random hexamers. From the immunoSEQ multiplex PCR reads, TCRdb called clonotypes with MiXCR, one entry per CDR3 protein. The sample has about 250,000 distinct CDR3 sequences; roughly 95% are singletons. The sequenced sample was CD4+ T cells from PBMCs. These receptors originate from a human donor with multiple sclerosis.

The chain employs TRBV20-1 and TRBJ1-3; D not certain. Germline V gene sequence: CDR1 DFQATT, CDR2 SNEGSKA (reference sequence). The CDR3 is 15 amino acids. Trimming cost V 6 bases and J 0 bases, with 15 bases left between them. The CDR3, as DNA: TGCAGTGCAGGCGAAACGGGAAGCTCTGGAAACACCATATATTTT. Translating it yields CSAGETGSSGNTIYF.

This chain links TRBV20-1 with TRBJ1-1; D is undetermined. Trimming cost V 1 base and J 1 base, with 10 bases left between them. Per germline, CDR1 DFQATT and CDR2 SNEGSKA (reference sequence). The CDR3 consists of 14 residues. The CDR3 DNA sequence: TGCAGTGCTAGAGCTAGCAGGCCGAACACTGAAGCTTTCTTT. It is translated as CSARASRPNTEAFF.

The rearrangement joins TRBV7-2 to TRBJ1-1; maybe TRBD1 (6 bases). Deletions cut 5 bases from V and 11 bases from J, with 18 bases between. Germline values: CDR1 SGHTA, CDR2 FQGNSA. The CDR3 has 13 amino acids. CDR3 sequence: CASSPRRGATAFF. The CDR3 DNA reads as TGTGCCAGCAGCCCCCGACGGGGGGCGACGGCTTTCTTT.

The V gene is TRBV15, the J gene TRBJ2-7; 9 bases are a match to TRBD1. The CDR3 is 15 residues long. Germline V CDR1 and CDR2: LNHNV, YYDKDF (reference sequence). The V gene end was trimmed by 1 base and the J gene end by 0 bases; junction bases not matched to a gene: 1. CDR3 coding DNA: TGTGCCACCAGCAGAGGGACAGGGGCCTCCTACGAGCAGTACTTC. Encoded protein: CATSRGTGASYEQYF.

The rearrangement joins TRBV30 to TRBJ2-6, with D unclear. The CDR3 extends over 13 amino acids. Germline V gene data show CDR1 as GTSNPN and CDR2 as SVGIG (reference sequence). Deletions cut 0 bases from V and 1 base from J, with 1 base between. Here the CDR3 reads CAWSVSGANVLTF. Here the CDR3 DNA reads TGTGCCTGGAGTGTATCTGGGGCCAACGTCCTGACTTTC.

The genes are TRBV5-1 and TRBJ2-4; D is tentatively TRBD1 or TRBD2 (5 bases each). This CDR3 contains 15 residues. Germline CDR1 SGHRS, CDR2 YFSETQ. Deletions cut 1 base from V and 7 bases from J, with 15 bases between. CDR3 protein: CASSLFQGVGNIQYF. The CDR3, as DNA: TGCGCCAGCAGCTTGTTCCAGGGAGTAGGGAACATTCAGTACTTC.

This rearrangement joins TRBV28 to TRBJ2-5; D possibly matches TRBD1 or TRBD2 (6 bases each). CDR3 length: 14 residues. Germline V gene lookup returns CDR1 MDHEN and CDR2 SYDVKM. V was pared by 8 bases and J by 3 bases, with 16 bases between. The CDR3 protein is CASGLQEGEETQYF. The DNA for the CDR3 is TGTGCCAGCGGACTCCAGGAGGGGGAAGAGACCCAGTACTTC. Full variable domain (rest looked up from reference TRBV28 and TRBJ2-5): DVKVTQSSRYLVKRTGEKVFLECVQDMDHENMFWYRQDPGLGLRLIYFSYDVKMKEKGDIPEGYSVSREKKERFSLILESASTNQTSMYLCASGLQEGEETQYFGPGTRLLVL.

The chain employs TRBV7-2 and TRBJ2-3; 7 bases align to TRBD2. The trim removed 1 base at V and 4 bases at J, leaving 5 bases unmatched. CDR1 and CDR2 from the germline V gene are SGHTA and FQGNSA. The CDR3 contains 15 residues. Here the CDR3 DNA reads TGTGCCAGCAGCTTAGTGGGCGGGAGTGCAGATACGCAGTATTTT. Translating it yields CASSLVGGSADTQYF.

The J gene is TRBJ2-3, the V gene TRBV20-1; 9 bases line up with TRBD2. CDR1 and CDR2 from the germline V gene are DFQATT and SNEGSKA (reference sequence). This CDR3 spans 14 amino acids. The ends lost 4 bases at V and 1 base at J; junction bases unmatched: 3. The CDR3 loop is CSAISGSGTDTQYF. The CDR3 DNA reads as TGCAGTGCTATTAGCGGGAGTGGCACAGATACGCAGTATTTT.

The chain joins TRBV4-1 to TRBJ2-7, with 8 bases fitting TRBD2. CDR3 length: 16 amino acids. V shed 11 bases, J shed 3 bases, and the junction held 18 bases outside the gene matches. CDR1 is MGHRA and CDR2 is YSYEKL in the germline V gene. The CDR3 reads CAARGAAGACSYEQYV. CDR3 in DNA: TGCGCCGCCCGAGGGGCAGCGGGAGCTTGCAGCTACGAGCAGTACGTC.

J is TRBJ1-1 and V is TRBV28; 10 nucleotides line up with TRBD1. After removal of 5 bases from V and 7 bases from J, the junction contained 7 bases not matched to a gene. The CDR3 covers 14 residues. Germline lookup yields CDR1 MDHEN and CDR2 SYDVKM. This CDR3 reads CASSPGTGVGEAFF. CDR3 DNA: TGTGCCAGCAGTCCCGGGACAGGGGTCGGTGAAGCTTTCTTT.

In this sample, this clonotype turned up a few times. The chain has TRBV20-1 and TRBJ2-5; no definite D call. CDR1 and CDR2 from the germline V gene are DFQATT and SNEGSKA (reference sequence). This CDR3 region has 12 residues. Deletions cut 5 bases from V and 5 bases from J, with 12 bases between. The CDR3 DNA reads TGCAGTGCTTCGATGTTATCGGAGACCCAGTACTTC. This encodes CSASMLSETQYF.

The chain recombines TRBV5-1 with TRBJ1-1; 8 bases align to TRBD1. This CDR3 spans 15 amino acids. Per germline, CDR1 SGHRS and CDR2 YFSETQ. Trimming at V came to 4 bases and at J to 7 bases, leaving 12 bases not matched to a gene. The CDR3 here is CASSPDRGLTYEAFF. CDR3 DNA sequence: TGCGCCAGCAGCCCCGACAGGGGCCTCACCTATGAAGCTTTCTTT.

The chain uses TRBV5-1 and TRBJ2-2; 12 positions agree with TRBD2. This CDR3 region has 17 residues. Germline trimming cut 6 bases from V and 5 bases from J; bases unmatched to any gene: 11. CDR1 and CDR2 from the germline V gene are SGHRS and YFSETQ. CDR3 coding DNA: TGCGCCAGCACCCTAATCCCCGGGACTAGCGGGACCGGGGAGCTGTTTTTT. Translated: CASTLIPGTSGTGELFF.

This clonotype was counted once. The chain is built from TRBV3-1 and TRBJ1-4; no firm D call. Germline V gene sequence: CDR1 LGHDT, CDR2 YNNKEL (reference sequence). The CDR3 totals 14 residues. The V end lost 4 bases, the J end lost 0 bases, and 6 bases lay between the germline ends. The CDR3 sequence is CASSPTTTNEKLFF. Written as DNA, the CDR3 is TGTGCCAGCAGCCCGACAACAACTAATGAAAAACTGTTTTTT.

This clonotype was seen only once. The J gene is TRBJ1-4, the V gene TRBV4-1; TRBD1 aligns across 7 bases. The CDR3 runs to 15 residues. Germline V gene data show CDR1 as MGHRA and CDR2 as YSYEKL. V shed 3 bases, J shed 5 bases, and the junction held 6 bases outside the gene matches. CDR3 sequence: CASSHAGTANEKLFF. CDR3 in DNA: TGCGCCAGCAGCCATGCCGGGACAGCAAATGAAAAACTGTTTTTT.

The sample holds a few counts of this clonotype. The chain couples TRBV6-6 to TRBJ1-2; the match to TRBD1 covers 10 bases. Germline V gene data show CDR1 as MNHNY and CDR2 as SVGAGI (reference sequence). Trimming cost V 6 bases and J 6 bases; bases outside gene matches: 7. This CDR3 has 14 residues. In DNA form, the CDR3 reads TGTGCCAGCAGCCAGCCCGGGACAGGGGATGGCTACACCTTC. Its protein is CASSQPGTGDGYTF.

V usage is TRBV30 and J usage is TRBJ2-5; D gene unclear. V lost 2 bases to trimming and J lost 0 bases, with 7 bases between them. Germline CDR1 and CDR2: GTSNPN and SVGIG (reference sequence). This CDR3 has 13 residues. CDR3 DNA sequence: TGTGCCTGGAGTATGGGCAACCAAGAGACCCAGTACTTC. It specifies CAWSMGNQETQYF.

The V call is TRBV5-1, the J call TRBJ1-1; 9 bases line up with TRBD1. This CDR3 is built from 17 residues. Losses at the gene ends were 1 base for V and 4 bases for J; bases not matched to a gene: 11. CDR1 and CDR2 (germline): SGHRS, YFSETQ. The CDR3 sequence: CASSLRWDRVSGTEAFF. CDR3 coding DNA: TGCGCCAGCAGCTTGAGGTGGGACAGGGTATCGGGCACTGAAGCTTTCTTT.

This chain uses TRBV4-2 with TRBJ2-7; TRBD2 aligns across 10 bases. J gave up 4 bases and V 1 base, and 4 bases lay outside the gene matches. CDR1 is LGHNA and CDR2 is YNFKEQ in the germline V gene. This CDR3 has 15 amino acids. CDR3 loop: CASSQGVAGGYEQYF. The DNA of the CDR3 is TGTGCCAGCAGCCAAGGGGTAGCGGGGGGATACGAGCAGTACTTC.

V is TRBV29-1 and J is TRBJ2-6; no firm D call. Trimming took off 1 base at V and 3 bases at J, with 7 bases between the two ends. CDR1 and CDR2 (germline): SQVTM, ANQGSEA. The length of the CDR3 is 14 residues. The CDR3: CSVEAGVGANVLTF. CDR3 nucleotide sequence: TGCAGCGTTGAAGCCGGAGTTGGGGCCAACGTCCTGACTTTC.

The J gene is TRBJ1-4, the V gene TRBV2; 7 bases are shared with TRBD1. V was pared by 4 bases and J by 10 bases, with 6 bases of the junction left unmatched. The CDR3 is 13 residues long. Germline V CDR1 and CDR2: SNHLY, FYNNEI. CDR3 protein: CASSATGKGKLFF. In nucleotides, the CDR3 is TGTGCCAGCAGTGCGACAGGGAAGGGAAAACTGTTTTTT.

Here the CDR3 DNA reads TGTGCCAGCAGCTTAGTAGAGGGGGGGCCGGTGTATTTT. It codes for CASSLVEGGPVYF. The chain carries TRBV7-6 and TRBJ2-3, with a tentative D call TRBD2 (7 bases). Germline CDR1 SGHVS, CDR2 FNYEAQ. The CDR3 is 13 amino acids. V was pared by 1 base and J by 14 bases, with 16 bases between.

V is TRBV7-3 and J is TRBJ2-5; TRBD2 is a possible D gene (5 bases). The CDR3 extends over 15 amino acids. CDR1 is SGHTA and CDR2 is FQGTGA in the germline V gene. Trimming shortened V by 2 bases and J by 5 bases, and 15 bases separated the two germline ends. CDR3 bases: TGTGCCAGCAGCTTATATCCGGGGATTGGGGAGACCCAGTACTTC. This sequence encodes CASSLYPGIGETQYF.

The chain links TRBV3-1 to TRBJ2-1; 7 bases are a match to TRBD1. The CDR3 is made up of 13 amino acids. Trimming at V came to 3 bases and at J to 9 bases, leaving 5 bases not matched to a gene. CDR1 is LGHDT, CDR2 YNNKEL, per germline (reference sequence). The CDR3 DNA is TGTGCCAGCAGCCATCAAGGGGGCGGTGAGCAGTTCTTC. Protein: CASSHQGGGEQFF.

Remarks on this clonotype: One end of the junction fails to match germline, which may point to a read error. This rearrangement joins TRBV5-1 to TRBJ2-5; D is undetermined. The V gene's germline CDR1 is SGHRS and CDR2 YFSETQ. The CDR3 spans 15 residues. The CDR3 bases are TGCGCCAACAGCTTGAATGGGCCGGCAGAAGAGACCCAGTACTTC. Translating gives CANSLNGPAEETQYF.

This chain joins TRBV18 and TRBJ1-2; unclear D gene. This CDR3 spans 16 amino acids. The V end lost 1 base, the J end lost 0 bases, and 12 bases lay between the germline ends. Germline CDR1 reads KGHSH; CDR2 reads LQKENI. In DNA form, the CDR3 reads TGTGCCAGCTCACCACTTCTGGGTGGGACTAACTATGGCTACACCTTC. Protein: CASSPLLGGTNYGYTF.